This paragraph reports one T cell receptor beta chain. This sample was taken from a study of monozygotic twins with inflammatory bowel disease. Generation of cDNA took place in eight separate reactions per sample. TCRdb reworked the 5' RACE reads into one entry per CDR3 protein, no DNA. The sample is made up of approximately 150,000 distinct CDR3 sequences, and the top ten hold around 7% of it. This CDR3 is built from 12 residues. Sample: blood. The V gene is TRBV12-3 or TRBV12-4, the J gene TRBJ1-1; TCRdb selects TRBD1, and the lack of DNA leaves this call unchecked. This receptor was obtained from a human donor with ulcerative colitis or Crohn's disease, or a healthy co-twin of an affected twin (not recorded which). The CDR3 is CASSSGGTEAFF.